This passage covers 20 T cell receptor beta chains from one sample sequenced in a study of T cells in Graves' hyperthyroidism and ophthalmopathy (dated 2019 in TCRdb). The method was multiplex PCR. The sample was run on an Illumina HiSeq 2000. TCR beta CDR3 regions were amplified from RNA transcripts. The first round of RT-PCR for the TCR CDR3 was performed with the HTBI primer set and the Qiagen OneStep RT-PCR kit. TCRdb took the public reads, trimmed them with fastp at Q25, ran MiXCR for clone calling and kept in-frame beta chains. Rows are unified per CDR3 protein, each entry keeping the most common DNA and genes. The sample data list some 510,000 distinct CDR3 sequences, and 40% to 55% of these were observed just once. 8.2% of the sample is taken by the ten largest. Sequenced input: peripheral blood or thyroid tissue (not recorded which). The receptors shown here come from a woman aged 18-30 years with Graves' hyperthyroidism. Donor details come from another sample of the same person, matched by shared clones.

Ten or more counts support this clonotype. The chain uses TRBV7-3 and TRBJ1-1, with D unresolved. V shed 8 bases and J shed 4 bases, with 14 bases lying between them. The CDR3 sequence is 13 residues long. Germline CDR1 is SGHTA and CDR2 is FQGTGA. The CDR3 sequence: CASGQSMGTEAFF. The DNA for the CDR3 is TGTGCCAGCGGGCAGAGCATGGGCACTGAAGCTTTCTTT.

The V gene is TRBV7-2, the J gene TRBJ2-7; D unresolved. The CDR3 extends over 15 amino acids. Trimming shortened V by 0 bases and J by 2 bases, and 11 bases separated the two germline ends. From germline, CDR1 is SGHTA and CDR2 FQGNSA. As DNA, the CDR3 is TGTGCCAGCAGCTTAGCGACCGGTACCCCCTACGAGCAGTACTTC. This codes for CASSLATGTPYEQYF.

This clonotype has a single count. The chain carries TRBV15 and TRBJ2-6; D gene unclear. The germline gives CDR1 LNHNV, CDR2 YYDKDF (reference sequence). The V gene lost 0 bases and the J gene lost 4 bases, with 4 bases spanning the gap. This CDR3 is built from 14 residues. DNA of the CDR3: TGTGCCACCAGCAGAGAGCAGGGGGCCAACGTCCTGACTTTC. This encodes CATSREQGANVLTF.

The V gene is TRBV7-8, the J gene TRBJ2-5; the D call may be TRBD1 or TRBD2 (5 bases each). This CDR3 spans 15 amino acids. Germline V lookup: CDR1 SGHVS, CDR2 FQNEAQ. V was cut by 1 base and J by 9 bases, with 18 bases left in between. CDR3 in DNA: TGTGCCAGCAGCTTAGTACCAGGGTCTGGGGAGCCCCAGTACTTC. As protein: CASSLVPGSGEPQYF.

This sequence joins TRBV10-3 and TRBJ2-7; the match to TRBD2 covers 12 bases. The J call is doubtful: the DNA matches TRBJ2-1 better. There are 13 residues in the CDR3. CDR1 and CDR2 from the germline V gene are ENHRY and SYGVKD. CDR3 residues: CAISTGLAGEQFF. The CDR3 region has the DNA TGTGCCATCAGTACAGGACTAGCGGGAGAGCAGTTCTTC.

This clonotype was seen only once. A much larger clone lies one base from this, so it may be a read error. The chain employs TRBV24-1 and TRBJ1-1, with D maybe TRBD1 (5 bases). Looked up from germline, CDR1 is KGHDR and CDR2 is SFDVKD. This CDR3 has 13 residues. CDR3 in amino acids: CATSDGLGAEVFF. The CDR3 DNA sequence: TGTGCCACCAGTGATGGTCTAGGGGCTGAAGTTTTCTTT.

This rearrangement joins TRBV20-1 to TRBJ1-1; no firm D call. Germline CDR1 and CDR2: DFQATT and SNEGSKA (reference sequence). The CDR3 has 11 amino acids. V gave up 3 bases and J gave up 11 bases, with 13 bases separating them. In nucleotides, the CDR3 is TGCAGTGCTAGGAGTCCGCAGGCTGCTTTCTTT. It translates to CSARSPQAAFF.

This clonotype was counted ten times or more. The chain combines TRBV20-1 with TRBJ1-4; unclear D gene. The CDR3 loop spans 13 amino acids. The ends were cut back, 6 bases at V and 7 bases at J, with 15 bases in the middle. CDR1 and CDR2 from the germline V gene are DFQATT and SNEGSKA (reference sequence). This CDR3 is CSASETSSEKLFF. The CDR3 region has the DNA TGCAGTGCGAGTGAAACAAGCAGTGAAAAACTGTTTTTT.

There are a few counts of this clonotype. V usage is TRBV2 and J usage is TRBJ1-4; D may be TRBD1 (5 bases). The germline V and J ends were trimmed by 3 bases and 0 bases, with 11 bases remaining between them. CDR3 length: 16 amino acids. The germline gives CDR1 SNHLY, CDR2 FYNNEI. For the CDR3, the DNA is TGTGCCAGCAGTGATATTGGGACTGCAACTAATGAAAAACTGTTTTTT. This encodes CASSDIGTATNEKLFF.

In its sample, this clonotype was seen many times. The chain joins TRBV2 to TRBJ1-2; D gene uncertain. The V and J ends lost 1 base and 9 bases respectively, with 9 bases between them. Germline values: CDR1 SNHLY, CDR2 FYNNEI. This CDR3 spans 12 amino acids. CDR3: CASSEDGYRYTF. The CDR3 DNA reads TGTGCCAGCAGTGAAGACGGGTATCGCTACACCTTC.

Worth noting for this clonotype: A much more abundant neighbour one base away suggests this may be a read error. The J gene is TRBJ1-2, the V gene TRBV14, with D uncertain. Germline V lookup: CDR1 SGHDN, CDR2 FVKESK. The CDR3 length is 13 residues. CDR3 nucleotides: TGTGCCAGCAGCCCCGGCAGCGGCTATGGCCACACCTTC. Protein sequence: CASSPGSGYGHTF.

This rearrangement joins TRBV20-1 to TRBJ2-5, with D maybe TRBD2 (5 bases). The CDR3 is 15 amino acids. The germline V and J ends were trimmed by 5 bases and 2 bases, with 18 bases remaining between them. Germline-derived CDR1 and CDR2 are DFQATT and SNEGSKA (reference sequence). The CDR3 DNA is TGCAGTGCTTCGTCCGACCCGGGGATTCAAGAGACCCAGTACTTC. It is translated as CSASSDPGIQETQYF.

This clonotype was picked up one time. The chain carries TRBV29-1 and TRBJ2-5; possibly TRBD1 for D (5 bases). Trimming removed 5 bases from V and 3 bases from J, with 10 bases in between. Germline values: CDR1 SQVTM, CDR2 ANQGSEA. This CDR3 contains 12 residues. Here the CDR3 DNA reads TGCAGCGTTACCAGGGTGGAAGAGACCCAGTACTTC. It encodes CSVTRVEETQYF. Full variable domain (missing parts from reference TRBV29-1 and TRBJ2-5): SAVISQKPSRDICQRGTSLTIQCQVDSQVTMMFWYRQQPGQSLTLIATANQGSEATYESGFVIDKFPISRPNLTFSTLTVSNMSPEDSSIYLCSVTRVEETQYFGPGTRLLVL.

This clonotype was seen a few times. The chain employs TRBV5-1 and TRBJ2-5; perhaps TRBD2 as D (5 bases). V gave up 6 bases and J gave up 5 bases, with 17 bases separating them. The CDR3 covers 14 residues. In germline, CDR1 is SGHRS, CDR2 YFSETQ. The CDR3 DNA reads TGCGCCAGCACCCTTCGGGATCTTCTGGAGACCCAGTACTTC. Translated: CASTLRDLLETQYF. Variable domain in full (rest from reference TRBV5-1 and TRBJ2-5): KAGVTQTPRYLIKTRGQQVTLSCSPISGHRSVSWYQQTPGQGLQFLFEYFSETQRNKGNFPGRFSGRQFSNSRSEMNVSTLELGDSALYLCASTLRDLLETQYFGPGTRLLVL.

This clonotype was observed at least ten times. CDR3 sequence: CAISESGQGNEQYF. The CDR3 region has the DNA TGTGCCATCAGTGAGTCTGGGCAGGGGAACGAGCAGTACTTC. The J gene is TRBJ2-7, the V gene TRBV10-3; possible D gene TRBD1, 6 bases. This CDR3 has 14 amino acids. CDR1 is ENHRY, CDR2 SYGVKD, per germline. Trimming took 0 bases from V and 5 from J, leaving 11 bases between them.

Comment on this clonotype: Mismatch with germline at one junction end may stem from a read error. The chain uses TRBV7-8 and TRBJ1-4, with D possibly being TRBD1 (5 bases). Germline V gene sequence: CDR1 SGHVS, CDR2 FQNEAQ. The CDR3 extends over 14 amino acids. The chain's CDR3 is CASSPGPLNEKLFF. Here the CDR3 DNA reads TGTGCCAGCAGCCCGGGACCCCTTAATGAAAAACTGTTTTTC.

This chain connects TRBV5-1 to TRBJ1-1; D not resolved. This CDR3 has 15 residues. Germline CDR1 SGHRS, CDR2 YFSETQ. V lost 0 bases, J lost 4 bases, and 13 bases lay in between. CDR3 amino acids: CASSLAGQLTTEAFF. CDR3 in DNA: TGCGCCAGCAGCTTGGCAGGCCAGCTGACCACTGAAGCTTTCTTT.

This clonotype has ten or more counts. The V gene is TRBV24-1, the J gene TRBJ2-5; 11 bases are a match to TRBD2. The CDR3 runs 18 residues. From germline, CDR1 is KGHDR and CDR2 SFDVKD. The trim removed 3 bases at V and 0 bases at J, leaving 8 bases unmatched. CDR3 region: CATSDPQTSGKYQETQYF. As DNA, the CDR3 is TGTGCCACCAGTGATCCCCAGACTAGCGGGAAGTACCAAGAGACCCAGTACTTC.

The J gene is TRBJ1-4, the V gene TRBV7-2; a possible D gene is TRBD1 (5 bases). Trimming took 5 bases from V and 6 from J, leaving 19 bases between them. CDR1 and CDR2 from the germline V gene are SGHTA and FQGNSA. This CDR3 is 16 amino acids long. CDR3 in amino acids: CASSQEVGRVDEKLFF. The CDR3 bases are TGTGCCAGCAGCCAAGAGGTCGGCAGGGTGGATGAAAAACTGTTTTTT.

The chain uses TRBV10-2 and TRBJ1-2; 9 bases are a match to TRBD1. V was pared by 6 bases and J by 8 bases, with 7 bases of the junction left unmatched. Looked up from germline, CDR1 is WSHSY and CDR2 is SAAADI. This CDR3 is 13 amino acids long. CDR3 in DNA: TGCGCCAGCAGGGAAGGGACAGGGTTAGGCTACACCTTC. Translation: CASREGTGLGYTF.